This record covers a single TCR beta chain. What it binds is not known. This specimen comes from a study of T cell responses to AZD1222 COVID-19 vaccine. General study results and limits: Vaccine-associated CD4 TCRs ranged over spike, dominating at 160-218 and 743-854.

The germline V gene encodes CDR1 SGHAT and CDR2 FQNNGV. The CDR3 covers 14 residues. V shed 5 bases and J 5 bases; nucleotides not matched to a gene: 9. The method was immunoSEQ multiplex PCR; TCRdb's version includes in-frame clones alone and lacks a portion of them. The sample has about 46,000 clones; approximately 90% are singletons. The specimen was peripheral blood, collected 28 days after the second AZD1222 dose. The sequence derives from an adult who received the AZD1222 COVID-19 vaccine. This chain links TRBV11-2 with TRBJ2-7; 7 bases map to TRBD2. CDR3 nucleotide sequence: TGTGCCAGCAGCAGGGGACTACTCTCTGACGAGCAGTACTTC. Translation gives CASSRGLLSDEQYF.